The next 4 T cell receptor beta chains were all read from a single sample in a study of blood T cell repertoires in COVID-19. Clones were sequenced by immunoSEQ multiplex PCR, and TCRdb holds only the in-frame ones, with some missing. The sample shows approximately 140,000 clones, around nine tenths of them seen only once. The sequencing sample was made of PBMCs or T cells enriched from blood (not recorded which). The source is a woman aged 30 to 39 with acute COVID-19.

J is TRBJ2-7 and V is TRBV7-2, with 14 bases lining up with TRBD2. CDR3 size: 16 residues. Germline V gene sequence: CDR1 SGHTA, CDR2 FQGNSA. V was pared by 5 bases and J by 5 bases, with 8 bases of the junction left unmatched. The CDR3 spells CASSPRLAGGSNEQYF. The DNA of the CDR3 is TGTGCCAGCAGCCCCCGACTAGCGGGAGGGAGCAACGAGCAGTACTTC.

V usage is TRBV7-8 and J usage is TRBJ1-5; possible D gene TRBD1, 6 bases. Per germline, CDR1 SGHVS and CDR2 FQNEAQ. The V end was cut by 0 bases, the J end by 4 bases, with 7 bases between. This CDR3 is 14 amino acids long. The CDR3 DNA sequence: TGTGCCAGCAGCTTAGCAGACAGGAATCAGCCCCAGCATTTT. It translates to CASSLADRNQPQHF.

CDR3 residues: CASSEGVNTEAFF. In DNA form, the CDR3 reads TGTGCCAGCAGCGAGGGCGTAAACACTGAAGCTTTCTTT. V is TRBV6-5 and J is TRBJ1-1, with no clear D. This CDR3 has 13 amino acids. Trimming pared 6 bases from V and 2 bases from J, leaving 10 bases between. Germline lookup yields CDR1 MNHEY and CDR2 SVGAGI.

This chain links TRBV3-1 (or the pseudogene TRBV3-2) with TRBJ2-5; D perhaps matches TRBD2 (7 bases). Trimming shortened V by 0 bases and J by 4 bases, and 27 bases separated the two germline ends. Germline CDR1 is LGHDT and CDR2 is YNNKEL (reference sequence). CDR3 length: 20 residues. The CDR3 spells CASSQDVPPGGPLCVETQYF. CDR3 nucleotide sequence: TGTGCCAGCAGCCAAGATGTTCCCCCGGGGGGCCCTTTATGTGTAGAGACCCAGTACTTC.